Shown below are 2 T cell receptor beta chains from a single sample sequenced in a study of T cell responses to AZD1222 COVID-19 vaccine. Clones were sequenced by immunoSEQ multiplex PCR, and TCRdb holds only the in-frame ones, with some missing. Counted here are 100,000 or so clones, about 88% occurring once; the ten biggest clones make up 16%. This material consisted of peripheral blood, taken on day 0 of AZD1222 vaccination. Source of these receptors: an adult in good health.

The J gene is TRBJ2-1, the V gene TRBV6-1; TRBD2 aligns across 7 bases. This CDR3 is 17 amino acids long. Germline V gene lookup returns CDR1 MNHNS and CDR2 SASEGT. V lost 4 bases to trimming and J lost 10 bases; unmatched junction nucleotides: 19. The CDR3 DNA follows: TGTGCCAGCAGTGTTTCAGCGGGGTCGTCCGGGAGGTTAGAGCAGTTCTTC. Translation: CASSVSAGSSGRLEQFF.

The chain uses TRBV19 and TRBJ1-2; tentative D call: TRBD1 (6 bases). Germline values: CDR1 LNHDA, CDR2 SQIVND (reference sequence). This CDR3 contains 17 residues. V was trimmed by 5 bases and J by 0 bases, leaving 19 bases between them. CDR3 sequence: CASSGPGHLLTNYGYTF. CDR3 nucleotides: TGTGCCAGTAGTGGTCCGGGACACCTCTTAACTAACTATGGCTACACCTTC.